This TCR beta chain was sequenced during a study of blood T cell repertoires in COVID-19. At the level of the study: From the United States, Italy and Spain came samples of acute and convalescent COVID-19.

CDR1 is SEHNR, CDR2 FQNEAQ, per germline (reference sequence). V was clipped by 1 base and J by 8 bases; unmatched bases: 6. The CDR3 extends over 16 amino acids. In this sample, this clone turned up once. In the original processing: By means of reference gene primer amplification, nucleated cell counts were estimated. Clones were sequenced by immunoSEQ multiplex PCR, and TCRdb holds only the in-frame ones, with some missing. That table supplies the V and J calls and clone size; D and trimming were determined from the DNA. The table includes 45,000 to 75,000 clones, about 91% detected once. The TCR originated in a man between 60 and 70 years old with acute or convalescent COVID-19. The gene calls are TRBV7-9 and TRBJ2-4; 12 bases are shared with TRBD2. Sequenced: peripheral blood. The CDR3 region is CASSLGLAGGLDIQYF. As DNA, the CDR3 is TGTGCCAGCAGCTTAGGTCTAGCGGGAGGGTTGGACATTCAGTACTTC.